This T cell receptor (beta chain) was observed in a study of vaccination and CD4 T cells after COVID-19. Treatment indicated: approximately 9-day PBMC culture with coronavirus spike peptide pools or control peptides (ViraFEST assay). Once obtained from cultured CD4+ T cells, the DNA was sequenced using the Oncomine TCR Beta short-read assay. One entry per CDR3 protein, called by TCRdb with MiXCR from the PCR reads. The sample has some 12,000 distinct CDR3 sequences, roughly 48% seen once. With 2 bases removed from V and 7 bases from J, the gap between germline ends came to 15 bases. Germline loops: CDR1 SGHTA, CDR2 FQGNSA. The CDR3 contains 15 residues. This clonotype was observed a single time. As yet, its antigen is unknown.

Sequencing input: CD4+ T cells from blood, cultured in vitro. J is TRBJ1-5 and V is TRBV7-2; TRBD1 is a possible D gene (6 bases). The origin of this receptor is a human donor who had recovered from COVID-19. The CDR3 sequence is CTSSLSGAGGQPQHF. Written as DNA, the CDR3 is TGTACCAGCAGCTTATCAGGGGCCGGGGGGCAGCCCCAGCATTTT.